The 18 T cell receptor beta chains listed next were all sequenced from one sample in a study of T-cell reconstitution after alpha-beta-depleted transplantation in children (dated by TCRdb to the mid-2010s). Preparation of the library involved PCR. TCRdb shows the sequencer as Illumina HiSeq 2500. TCR libraries were prepared with molecular barcoding, using unique molecular identifiers to normalize TCRbeta repertoire quantification. TCRdb ran its own pipeline on the public reads, namely fastp trimming at Q25 and MiXCR clone calling, and kept in-frame beta chains. Every distinct CDR3 protein forms one entry, paired with its most common genes and DNA. This sample comprises about 540,000 distinct CDR3 sequences, approximately 20% of them detected only once. Jointly, the top ten make up 2.5% to 3.5% of the sample. The sequencing here drew on PBMCs from the stem cell graft donor, taken from the stem cell graft. Every receptor here comes from a human donor who donated a stem cell graft to a child with acute lymphoblastic leukemia.

This clonotype was detected a few times. The chain couples TRBV10-1 to TRBJ2-3; D not certain. The CDR3 is 14 residues long. V lost 1 base and J 4 bases, leaving 9 bases between the germline ends. Per germline, CDR1 WNHNN and CDR2 SYGVQD (reference sequence). CDR3 DNA sequence: TGCGCCAGCAGTGAGTTAAGGGATGCAGATACGCAGTATTTT. Translated: CASSELRDADTQYF.

V and J are TRBV3-1 and TRBJ2-1; 10 positions agree with TRBD2. The CDR3 is 17 residues long. The trim removed 8 bases at V and 4 bases at J, leaving 14 bases unmatched. Germline V gene sequence: CDR1 LGHDT, CDR2 YNNKEL (reference sequence). The CDR3 nucleotides are TGTGCCAGCTCCCAAGACGGGCTAGCGGGAGTATACAATGAGCAGTTCTTC. Protein sequence: CASSQDGLAGVYNEQFF.

This clonotype appeared a few times. This chain connects TRBV5-1 to TRBJ1-5; D might be TRBD1 (6 bases). V was pared by 2 bases and J by 5 bases, with 14 bases between. Germline V gene data show CDR1 as SGHRS and CDR2 as YFSETQ. The CDR3 is 15 residues long. The CDR3: CASSFPGQPDQPQHF. The CDR3, as DNA: TGCGCCAGCAGCTTTCCCGGACAGCCAGATCAGCCCCAGCATTTT.

The chain has TRBV20-1 and TRBJ1-1, with a possible D match to TRBD1 (5 bases). The CDR3 spans 10 residues. The germline V gene has CDR1 DFQATT and CDR2 SNEGSKA (reference sequence). The V gene lost 6 bases and the J gene lost 11 bases, with 13 bases spanning the gap. The CDR3 DNA reads as TGCAGTGCCGCCTGGGGGAGGGCTTTCTTT. This translates into CSAAWGRAFF.

This clonotype was counted only a few times. The chain employs TRBV12-3 or TRBV12-4 and TRBJ2-3, with D perhaps matching TRBD2 (5 bases). The CDR3 spans 16 residues. Trimming removed 6 bases at V and 0 bases at J, with 16 bases between. This CDR3 is CASSPAVRGSTDTQYF. CDR3 DNA: TGTGCCAGCAGCCCCGCTGTGCGCGGGAGCACAGATACGCAGTATTTT.

The rearrangement links TRBV3-1 to TRBJ2-7; no definite D call. The V end was cut by 4 bases, the J end by 0 bases, with 13 bases between. Germline CDR1 LGHDT, CDR2 YNNKEL (reference sequence). The CDR3 is 15 amino acids. The CDR3 coding sequence is TGTGCCAGCAGCCTCCATTTCGCGCGCTCCTACGAGCAGTACTTC. As protein: CASSLHFARSYEQYF.

The J gene is TRBJ2-1, the V gene TRBV20-1; 7 nucleotides align to TRBD2. J lost 4 bases, V lost 6 bases, and 18 bases had no gene match. From germline, CDR1 is DFQATT and CDR2 SNEGSKA (reference sequence). The CDR3 has 17 amino acids. The CDR3 protein is CSAPPRGASGTYNEQFF. The CDR3, as DNA: TGCAGTGCCCCTCCCCGAGGGGCTAGCGGAACGTACAATGAGCAGTTCTTC.

The CDR3 DNA follows: TGTGCCAGCAGCCAGTCCGGGACGGTAAAAAACATTCAGTACTTC. Its protein product is CASSQSGTVKNIQYF. The chain couples TRBV3-1 to TRBJ2-4; the D call may be TRBD1 or TRBD2 (5 bases each). The CDR3 covers 15 residues. From germline, CDR1 is LGHDT and CDR2 YNNKEL (reference sequence). V lost 3 bases, J lost 4 bases, and 13 bases lay in between.

In its sample, this clonotype was seen a few times. The chain has TRBV18 and TRBJ1-1; D is unclear. V lost 6 bases and J 4 bases, leaving 15 bases between the germline ends. CDR3 length: 14 residues. Germline V gene sequence: CDR1 KGHSH, CDR2 LQKENI. The CDR3 region is CASSPKPPTTEAFF. The DNA for the CDR3 is TGTGCCAGCTCGCCAAAGCCCCCAACCACTGAAGCTTTCTTT.

Ten or more counts support this clonotype. This chain uses TRBV15 with TRBJ2-1; the D gene is possibly TRBD2 (6 bases). The CDR3 runs to 14 residues. Trimming stripped 0 bases from V and 5 bases from J, with 8 bases between. Looked up from germline, CDR1 is LNHNV and CDR2 is YYDKDF (reference sequence). In nucleotides, the CDR3 is TGTGCCACCAGCAGAGACGGGAGTAACAATGAGCAGTTCTTC. This translates into CATSRDGSNNEQFF.

In its sample, this clonotype was seen a few times. The chain links TRBV12-3 or TRBV12-4 to TRBJ1-1, with D uncertain. V lost 1 base and J 5 bases, leaving 8 bases between the germline ends. This CDR3 has 13 residues. The DNA for the CDR3 is TGTGCCAGCAGTTTAGGCAGGAAAACTGAAGCTTTCTTT. Protein: CASSLGRKTEAFF.

The V and J genes are TRBV12-3 or TRBV12-4 and TRBJ2-7; no clear D gene. This CDR3 is 14 amino acids long. V was cut by 3 bases and J by 2 bases, with 11 bases left in between. CDR3 in amino acids: CASSFLDVTYEQYF. CDR3 sequence (DNA): TGTGCCAGCAGTTTCCTAGACGTGACCTACGAGCAGTACTTC.

The sample holds a few counts of this clonotype. The chain couples TRBV7-6 to TRBJ2-1; D is possibly TRBD1 or TRBD2 (5 bases each). The CDR3 loop spans 16 amino acids. CDR1 and CDR2 (germline): SGHVS, FNYEAQ. V gave up 4 bases and J gave up 0 bases, with 13 bases separating them. The CDR3 sequence: CASSSILRGSYNEQFF. CDR3 nucleotides: TGTGCCAGCAGCTCGATCCTGAGGGGCTCCTACAATGAGCAGTTCTTC.

The chain has TRBV20-1 and TRBJ2-7; 13 bases match TRBD2. Unmatched junction bases numbered 17, after V lost 1 base and J lost 5 bases. This CDR3 has 19 residues. CDR1 and CDR2 from the germline V gene are DFQATT and SNEGSKA (reference sequence). The CDR3 loop is CSARGIGTSGIRVQDEQYF. The CDR3 nucleotides read TGCAGTGCTAGAGGAATCGGGACTAGCGGGATTCGAGTTCAGGACGAGCAGTACTTC.

CDR3 nucleotide sequence: TGTGCCAGCTCACCCCCGGCGGGCGATACGCAGTATTTT. Encoded protein: CASSPPAGDTQYF. V and J are TRBV7-9 and TRBJ2-3, with D possibly matching TRBD2 (5 bases). V lost 8 bases, J lost 6 bases, and 15 bases lay in between. Germline CDR1 reads SEHNR; CDR2 reads FQNEAQ (reference sequence). This CDR3 contains 13 residues.

This clonotype was counted a few times. The chain is built from TRBV6-5 and TRBJ2-1; perhaps TRBD2 as D (6 bases). CDR1 is MNHEY, CDR2 SVGAGI, per germline. There are 14 residues in the CDR3. Trimming shortened V by 6 bases and J by 8 bases, and 17 bases separated the two germline ends. The CDR3 reads CASSSGRLGHEQFF. The CDR3 DNA follows: TGTGCCAGCAGCAGCGGGCGGCTGGGGCATGAGCAGTTCTTC.

The chain employs TRBV5-1 and TRBJ2-1; tentative D call: TRBD1 (6 bases). V was shortened by 7 bases and J by 5 bases, with 13 bases between the two germline ends. CDR3 length: 13 residues. The germline gives CDR1 SGHRS, CDR2 YFSETQ. The CDR3, as DNA: TGCGCCAGCTCACAGGGACCAAACAATGAGCAGTTCTTC. It translates to CASSQGPNNEQFF.

This clonotype has only a few counts. The chain has TRBV12-3 or TRBV12-4 and TRBJ1-3; 9 bases line up with TRBD1. V lost 2 bases, J lost 5 bases, and 4 bases stayed unmatched. The CDR3 has 15 amino acids. The CDR3 DNA reads TGTGCCAGCAGTTTACCCGGGACAGGGAGAAACACCATATATTTT. Amino acid sequence: CASSLPGTGRNTIYF.